This T cell receptor (beta chain) was sequenced in a study of vaccination and CD4 T cells after COVID-19. Looking at the study overall: A CEFX pool, an HIV-1 Nef pool, or else no peptide went into the control cultures. Overall study results and limits: Median SARS-CoV-2-reactive clonotype numbers went from about 20 to 38; this increase was not significant.

Of note for this clonotype: Its antigen is unidentified.

As to treatment: approximately nine-day PBMC culture with coronavirus spike peptide pools or control peptides (ViraFEST assay). One should note that the unexposed donor's CD4+ T cells were collected before the COVID-19 pandemic (2011-2018). Wells contained roughly 2 million PBMCs each, and these were cultured with around 10 IU/ml IL-2 and around 10 ug/ml peptide pools. Sequence data for DNA of cultured CD4+ T cells were generated by the Oncomine TCR Beta short-read assay. Investigators obtained genomic DNA by extraction from cultured CD4+ T cells. From the PCR reads, TCRdb called clonotypes with MiXCR, one entry per CDR3 protein. The top ten hold about a fifth of the sample, which has 10,000 or so distinct CDR3 sequences, 31% seen once. The ends lost 3 bases at V and 0 bases at J; junction bases unmatched: 11. The CDR3 contains 17 residues. Looked up from germline, CDR1 is SGHNT and CDR2 is YYREEE (reference sequence).

Sequenced material: CD4+ T cells from blood, cultured in vitro. V and J are TRBV5-4 and TRBJ1-2, with 7 bases that match TRBD1. The clonotype comes from a human donor in good health. In nucleotides, the CDR3 is TGTGCCAGCAGCTCGGATTGGACAGGAAAAACTAACTATGGCTACACCTTC. Translating gives CASSSDWTGKTNYGYTF. Supplemented by reference TRBV5-4 and TRBJ1-2, the full variable domain reads ETGVTQSPTHLIKTRGQQVTLRCSSQSGHNTVSWYQQALGQGPQFIFQYYREEENGRGNFPPRFSGLQFPNYSSELNVNALELDDSALYLCASSSDWTGKTNYGYTFGSGTRLTVV.